Sequencing of this T cell receptor (beta chain) was carried out in a study of cytomegalovirus exposure and HLA in healthy donors. PCR employed 60 Vbeta and 13 Jbeta primers. Generated by immunoSEQ multiplex PCR, the TCRdb table keeps only in-frame clones and is missing some. The data show over 150,000 clones, under 90% seen once. V gave up 10 bases and J gave up 0 bases, with 12 bases separating them. From germline, CDR1 is MRHNA and CDR2 SNTAGT. This CDR3 comprises 13 residues. The J gene is TRBJ1-1, the V gene TRBV6-4; D is unclear. The receptor was derived from a man aged 25-40 years in good health and CMV-seropositive. The source material was PBMCs. CDR3 in DNA: TGTGCCATCCCCTCGGAGATGAACACTGAAGCTTTCTTT. This translates into CAIPSEMNTEAFF.